This T cell receptor beta chain derives from a study of shared clonotypes between healthy human individuals. Worth noting for this clone: No antigen is known for it.

Splitting the CD4+ cells yielded a CD45RA+ naive subset and a CD45RA-negative memory subset. Data came from immunoSEQ multiplex PCR; TCRdb stores just in-frame clones and leaves some out. The table lists 2 million to 2.5 million clones, nearly 97% of them singletons. Study-wide points: Non-shared clonotypes were found to have lower generation probabilities than the clonotypes that were shared by all four of the sorted-subset donors. With a handful of donors compared, 4% to 5% of naive CD4 clonotypes were shared. Sorted-subset samples were not fully sequenced, rarefaction indicated.

Input material: naive CD4+ T cells sorted from blood. The sample's subset: CD45RA+ positively selected. This TCR came from a man younger than 35 in good health.

This CDR3 reads CASSPQGGHEKLFF. CDR3 coding DNA: TGCGCCAGCAGCCCACAGGGAGGGCATGAAAAACTGTTTTTT. V usage is TRBV5-1 and J usage is TRBJ1-4; tentative D call: TRBD1 (6 bases). The CDR3 contains 14 residues. Germline values: CDR1 SGHRS, CDR2 YFSETQ. Trimming shortened V by 4 bases and J by 6 bases, and 13 bases separated the two germline ends.